This T cell receptor beta chain stems from a study of blood T cell repertoires in COVID-19. Study in general: Sites across the United States, Italy and Spain contributed samples from acute and convalescent COVID-19. The cDNA or gDNA used as material had been derived from T cells, B-cell-depleted T cells, or PBMCs.

In the source study's methods: Reference gene primer amplification in the assay estimated nucleated cell counts. Clones were read by immunoSEQ multiplex PCR, and TCRdb kept only the in-frame ones, dropping some. That table is the source of V, J and clone size, and D and trimming were worked out from the DNA. The sample includes some 270,000 clones, 89% of them seen just once. Trimming removed 5 bases from V and 7 bases from J, with 15 bases in between. CDR1 is LNHDA, CDR2 SQIVND, per germline (reference sequence). The CDR3 extends over 15 amino acids. This clonotype was obtained from a woman between 40 and 55 years old who had recovered from COVID-19. The V gene is TRBV19, the J gene TRBJ1-6; D possibly corresponds to TRBD1 (5 bases). The sequencing sample was made of peripheral blood. The CDR3 DNA follows: TGTGCCAGTAGTCGCGCGACAGCCGCAAATTCACCCCTCCACTTT. It codes for CASSRATAANSPLHF. The full variable domain, completed using reference TRBV19 and TRBJ1-6, is DGGITQSPKYLFRKEGQNVTLSCEQNLNHDAMYWYRQDPGQGLRLIYYSQIVNDFQKGDIAEGYSVSREKKESFPLTVTSAQKNPTAFYLCASSRATAANSPLHFGNGTRLTVT.